This TCR beta chain was identified in a study of T-cell reconstitution after alpha-beta-depleted transplantation in children. Study outcomes and limitations: Certain patients had high TCRbeta diversity at day 60, and it came from recipient T cells and thymic progenitors that survived. Hyperexpanded clones declined; after one year, newly produced T cells mostly supplied diversity. Several hundred expanded graft clones reportedly supplied alpha-beta T cells about two months after transplant.

The authors prepared the TCRbeta library with unique molecular identifiers. MiXCR, run by TCRdb on the PCR reads, gives a single entry per CDR3 protein. The table shows about 400,000 distinct CDR3 sequences, with around 15% occurring only once. V was pared by 3 bases and J by 0 bases, with 7 bases of the junction left unmatched. This CDR3 has 16 amino acids. Germline V gives CDR1 SGDLS, CDR2 YYNGEE. Points on this clonotype: Its specificity is unknown.

The sequence was obtained from a boy under two years old who had a stem cell transplant for Wiskott-Aldrich syndrome, so the T cells may come from the graft donor. The specimen was PBMCs, mostly from graft donor cells, collected 360 days after TCRalphabeta/CD19-depleted stem cell transplant. The chain combines TRBV9 with TRBJ2-3; 7 bases agree with TRBD1. The CDR3 is CASSARGTASTDTQYF. The CDR3 DNA reads TGTGCCAGCAGCGCCCGAGGGACAGCTAGCACAGATACGCAGTATTTT.